These 2 T cell receptor beta chains share one sample of origin, sequenced in a study of response to subunit inactivated influenza vaccine. Each CDR3 protein gets one entry after TCRdb re-called the RT-PCR reads with MiXCR. The repertoire holds a few hundred thousand distinct CDR3 sequences, with 14% as singletons. Specimen: PBMCs from blood, collected roughly 12 days after vaccination. The receptors were sampled from a middle-aged man who received an inactivated influenza vaccine.

This clonotype was seen at least ten times. The chain couples TRBV5-1 to TRBJ2-2; D gene unclear. This CDR3 has 14 residues. Germline assignment: CDR1 SGHRS and CDR2 YFSETQ. The V end lost 5 bases, the J end lost 4 bases, and 12 bases lay between the germline ends. The CDR3, as DNA: TGCGCCAGCAGTGGCAGCTCCGCCACCGGGGAGCTGTTTTTT. Its protein product is CASSGSSATGELFF.

A remark on this clonotype: A much bigger clone sits one base away, suggesting this may be a read error. The genes are TRBV4-1 and TRBJ2-1; D call uncertain. Per germline, CDR1 MGHRA and CDR2 YSYEKL. The CDR3 totals 15 residues. The CDR3 coding sequence is TGCGCCAGGAGCCAAGCGCGGAGCTCCTACAATGAGCAGTTCTTC. Amino acid sequence: CARSQARSSYNEQFF.